The 21 T cell receptor beta chains in this list originate from one sample, sequenced in a study of graft-versus-host responses after intestinal transplantation. Clones were read by immunoSEQ multiplex PCR, and TCRdb kept only the in-frame ones, dropping some. The data contain just under 100,000 clones, approximately 92% of them singletons. Sequencing was performed on PBMCs, taken just under 460 days after intestinal transplant. The receptor source for this set is a human patient who received an intestinal transplant, so some T cells may come from the graft donor.

The J gene is TRBJ2-5, the V gene TRBV5-1; D is uncertain. CDR3 length: 14 amino acids. V dropped 1 base and J dropped 1 base, with 8 bases sitting between them. The germline V gene has CDR1 SGHRS and CDR2 YFSETQ. CDR3 amino acids: CASSLTFRQETQYF. For the CDR3, the DNA is TGCGCCAGCAGCTTGACATTTCGCCAAGAGACCCAGTACTTC.

V usage is TRBV19 and J usage is TRBJ2-7, with 9 nucleotides matching TRBD2. Germline CDR1 reads LNHDA; CDR2 reads SQIVND (reference sequence). The V and J ends lost 3 bases and 3 bases, in that order; junction bases with no gene match: 6. The CDR3 runs 15 residues. CDR3 DNA: TGTGCCAGTAGTATCCGGCGGGGGGGAGGCTACGAGCAGTACTTC. Protein: CASSIRRGGGYEQYF.

Only one count was recorded for this clone. The gene calls are TRBV5-1 and TRBJ2-3; TRBD2 is a possible D gene (7 bases). The length of the CDR3 is 16 residues. With 0 bases removed from V and 5 bases from J, the gap between germline ends came to 16 bases. CDR1 SGHRS and CDR2 YFSETQ come from the germline V gene. As DNA, the CDR3 is TGCGCCAGCAGCTTGGCCGGGGGGCCGTATGGAGATACGCAGTATTTT. Protein: CASSLAGGPYGDTQYF.

To note about this clone: The junction departs from germline at one end; a sequencing error may be responsible. This chain links TRBV7-7 with TRBJ2-3, with 14 bases identical to TRBD2. The CDR3 loop spans 17 amino acids. From germline, CDR1 is SSHAT and CDR2 FNYEAQ (reference sequence). The chain's CDR3 is CASSPRTSGGRADTQYF. The CDR3 DNA is TGTGCTAGCAGCCCAAGGACTAGCGGGGGGCGGGCAGATACGCAGTATTTT.

The chain uses TRBV5-6 and TRBJ1-5, with TRBD1 matching over 7 bases. The ends lost 3 bases at V and 3 bases at J; junction bases unmatched: 3. Germline values: CDR1 SGHDT, CDR2 YYEEEE. The CDR3 length is 14 residues. The CDR3 DNA reads TGTGCCAGCAGCTGGGGACAGTCCAATCAGCCCCAGCATTTT. This encodes CASSWGQSNQPQHF.

This clone was seen just once. This sequence joins TRBV5-6 and TRBJ2-7, with D tentatively TRBD1 or TRBD2 (5 bases each). Trimming cost V 2 bases and J 4 bases, with 22 bases left between them. Germline V lookup: CDR1 SGHDT, CDR2 YYEEEE. The CDR3 sequence is 17 residues long. In nucleotides, the CDR3 is TGTGCCAGCAGCTTTTTCCGGACGTCCCGGGACGTTTACGAGCAGTACTTC. This encodes CASSFFRTSRDVYEQYF. The whole variable domain, filled in from reference TRBV5-6 and TRBJ2-7, reads DAGVTQSPTHLIKTRGQQVTLRCSPKSGHDTVSWYQQALGQGPQFIFQYYEEEERQRGNFPDRFSGHQFPNYSSELNVNALLLGDSALYLCASSFFRTSRDVYEQYFGPGTRLTVT.

The gene calls are TRBV9 and TRBJ2-2, with 13 bases identical to TRBD2. Unmatched junction bases numbered 10, after V lost 4 bases and J lost 1 base. CDR1 is SGDLS and CDR2 is YYNGEE in the germline V gene. This CDR3 spans 19 amino acids. The CDR3 DNA sequence: TGTGCCAGCAGCCCCACGCGAAGACTAGCGGGGGGGAACACCGGGGAGCTGTTTTTT. This gives the protein CASSPTRRLAGGNTGELFF.

The count of this clone is one. The chain couples TRBV5-6 to TRBJ1-1; D is ambiguous. V shed 7 bases and J shed 1 base, with 20 bases lying between them. The CDR3 runs to 16 residues. Germline CDR1 reads SGHDT; CDR2 reads YYEEEE. The CDR3 spells CASSGRWSGRNTEAFF. CDR3 DNA sequence: TGTGCCAGCTCGGGTCGTTGGTCCGGGAGGAACACTGAAGCTTTCTTT. Supplemented by reference TRBV5-6 and TRBJ1-1, the full variable domain reads DAGVTQSPTHLIKTRGQQVTLRCSPKSGHDTVSWYQQALGQGPQFIFQYYEEEERQRGNFPDRFSGHQFPNYSSELNVNALLLGDSALYLCASSGRWSGRNTEAFFGQGTRLTVV.

This chain links TRBV29-1 with TRBJ2-7; tentative D call: TRBD1 (6 bases). This CDR3 region has 14 residues. The ends were cut back, 2 bases at V and 2 bases at J, with 13 bases in the middle. Germline V CDR1 and CDR2: SQVTM, ANQGSEA. The CDR3 here is CSVELTGRPYEQYF. The CDR3 bases are TGCAGCGTTGAATTGACAGGACGCCCCTACGAGCAGTACTTC.

The rearrangement joins TRBV7-2 to TRBJ1-6; 8 positions match TRBD1. The CDR3 length is 15 residues. With V trimmed by 5 bases and J by 3 bases, 3 bases remained unmatched. Germline CDR1 and CDR2: SGHTA and FQGNSA. The CDR3 DNA follows: TGTGCCAGCAGCCCCGGGACAGGCTATAATTCACCCCTCCACTTT. This encodes CASSPGTGYNSPLHF.

This clone was seen only a few times. The DNA of the CDR3 is TGTGCCAGCAGCTGGAGCGGGGTCGACGAGCAGTACTTC. Its protein is CASSWSGVDEQYF. J is TRBJ2-7 and V is TRBV5-6; TRBD2 matches at 7 bases. Germline CDR1 and CDR2: SGHDT and YYEEEE. The CDR3 is 13 amino acids. V trimming: 3 bases; J trimming: 5 bases; junction bases outside the gene matches: 5.

The chain combines TRBV6-6 with TRBJ1-2; TRBD1 matches at 7 bases. CDR3 length: 12 residues. The trim removed 10 bases at V and 4 bases at J, leaving 6 bases unmatched. Germline CDR1 and CDR2: MNHNY and SVGAGI (reference sequence). CDR3 coding DNA: TGTGCCACACGCGACAGGGCCTATGGCTACACCTTC. Translation gives CATRDRAYGYTF.

The gene calls are TRBV6-6 and TRBJ1-3, with TRBD1 identical over 7 bases. V lost 6 bases and J lost 1; bases outside the gene matches: 6. This CDR3 has 15 residues. The V gene's germline CDR1 is MNHNY and CDR2 SVGAGI (reference sequence). CDR3 residues: CASSRGQLSGNTIYF. CDR3 sequence (DNA): TGTGCCAGCAGCCGGGGACAGCTGTCTGGAAACACCATATATTTT.

A single count supports this clone. The rearrangement uses TRBV19 and TRBJ2-5, with D possibly being TRBD1 or TRBD2 (6 bases each). The V and J ends lost 5 bases and 5 bases respectively, with 18 bases between them. This CDR3 comprises 15 residues. Germline lookup yields CDR1 LNHDA and CDR2 SQIVND (reference sequence). The CDR3 region is CASSARTASGETQYF. The CDR3 nucleotides read TGTGCCAGTAGTGCCCGGACAGCCAGCGGGGAGACCCAGTACTTC. Filled out from reference TRBV19 and TRBJ2-5, the complete variable domain reads DGGITQSPKYLFRKEGQNVTLSCEQNLNHDAMYWYRQDPGQGLRLIYYSQIVNDFQKGDIAEGYSVSREKKESFPLTVTSAQKNPTAFYLCASSARTASGETQYFGPGTRLLVL.

The J gene is TRBJ2-7, the V gene TRBV7-8, with a weak D call TRBD1 (6 bases). V dropped 8 bases and J dropped 2 bases, with 10 bases sitting between them. In germline, CDR1 is SGHVS, CDR2 FQNEAQ. The CDR3 sequence is 12 residues long. The CDR3 nucleotides are TGTGCCAGCGCCCGGACAGCCTACGAGCAGTACTTC. This codes for CASARTAYEQYF.

The chain has TRBV5-6 and TRBJ2-7; D is unresolved. The CDR3 contains 15 residues. Germline loops: CDR1 SGHDT, CDR2 YYEEEE. With 4 bases removed from V and 2 bases from J, the gap between germline ends came to 16 bases. The CDR3 DNA reads TGTGCCAGCAGCAATTGGTGGGCCAGAACCTACGAGCAGTACTTC. Its protein is CASSNWWARTYEQYF.

The chain combines TRBV6-1 with TRBJ1-5; no firm D call. Germline V CDR1 and CDR2: MNHNS, SASEGT. The CDR3 loop spans 13 amino acids. With 2 bases removed from V and 7 bases from J, the gap between germline ends came to 9 bases. CDR3 coding DNA: TGTGCCAGCAGTGAAATGGTAGACCAGCCCCAGCATTTT. Its translation is CASSEMVDQPQHF.

The chain recombines TRBV5-4 with TRBJ2-6; no firm D call. Trimming took off 3 bases at V and 0 bases at J, with 10 bases between the two ends. This CDR3 spans 16 amino acids. Germline assignment: CDR1 SGHNT and CDR2 YYREEE (reference sequence). In DNA form, the CDR3 reads TGTGCCAGCAGCTCCCTACACCGCTCTGGGGCCAACGTCCTGACTTTC. Protein: CASSSLHRSGANVLTF.

CDR3 sequence reads: CASSSLPNMGNTEAFF. CDR3 bases: TGTGCCAGCAGCTCTCTACCGAACATGGGTAACACTGAAGCTTTCTTT. The chain combines TRBV7-3 with TRBJ1-1; the D is unclear. The CDR3 is 16 residues long. Trimming left V 4 bases short and J 2 bases short, with 17 bases between. Per the germline V gene, CDR1 is SGHTA and CDR2 is FQGTGA.

The CDR3 here is CASSLASEEQYF. The CDR3, as DNA: TGCGCCAGCAGCTTGGCCTCAGAGGAGCAGTACTTC. This chain links TRBV5-1 with TRBJ2-7, with D unresolved. This CDR3 has 12 residues. Per the germline V gene, CDR1 is SGHRS and CDR2 is YFSETQ. V was shortened by 0 bases and J by 7 bases, with 8 bases between the two germline ends.

This clone occurred once. The V and J genes are TRBV14 and TRBJ2-7; TRBD1 aligns across 7 bases. The V segment lost 4 bases and the J segment 0 bases; nucleotides outside the gene matches: 9. The CDR3 length is 16 residues. The germline V gene has CDR1 SGHDN and CDR2 FVKESK. The CDR3 protein is CASSLSPRDSSYEQYF. The CDR3 DNA follows: TGTGCCAGCAGCCTAAGTCCACGGGACAGCTCCTACGAGCAGTACTTC.